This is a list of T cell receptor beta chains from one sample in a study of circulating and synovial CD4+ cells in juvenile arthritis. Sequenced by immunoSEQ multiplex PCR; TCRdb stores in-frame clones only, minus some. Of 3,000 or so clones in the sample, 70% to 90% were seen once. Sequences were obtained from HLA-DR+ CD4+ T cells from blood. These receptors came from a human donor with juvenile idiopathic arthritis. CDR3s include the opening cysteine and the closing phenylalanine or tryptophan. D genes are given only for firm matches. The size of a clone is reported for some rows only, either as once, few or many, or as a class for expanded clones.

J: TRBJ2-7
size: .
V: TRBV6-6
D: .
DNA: TGTGCCAGCAGTTACGGGCGGGCGCCGCCCCACGAGCAGTACTTC
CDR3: CASSYGRAPPHEQYF

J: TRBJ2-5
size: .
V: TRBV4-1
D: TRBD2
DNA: TGCGCCAGCAGCCAGGGAGCGGGAGCTTCAAGAAAGACCCAGTACTTC
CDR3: CASSQGAGASRKTQYF

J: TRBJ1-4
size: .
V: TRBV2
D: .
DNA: TGTGCCAGCAGTGAAACCGCCCAGGGGTTGGACGAAAAACTGTTTTTT
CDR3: CASSETAQGLDEKLFF

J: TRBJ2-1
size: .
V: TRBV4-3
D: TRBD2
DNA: TGCGCCAGCAGCCAAGTCCCGCCGGGACTAGCGGGGGGGCTAGTTTCCTACAATGAGCAGTTCTTC
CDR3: CASSQVPPGLAGGLVSYNEQFF

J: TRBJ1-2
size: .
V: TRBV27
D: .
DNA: TGTGCCAGCAGTTTTTCAGGGTCTGATGGCTACACCTTC
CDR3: CASSFSGSDGYTF

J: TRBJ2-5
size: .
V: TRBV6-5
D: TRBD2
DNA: TGTGCCAGCAGCCGACTAGCGGGGTATCAAGAGACCCAGTACTTC
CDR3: CASSRLAGYQETQYF

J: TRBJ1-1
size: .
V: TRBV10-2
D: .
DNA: TGCGCCAGAAGGACTGGGAACACTGAAGCTTTCTTT
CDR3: CARRTGNTEAFF

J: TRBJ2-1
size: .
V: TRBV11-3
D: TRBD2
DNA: TGTGCCAGCAGCCTTGGACTAGCGGGAGACCCGGATGAGCAGTTCTTC
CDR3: CASSLGLAGDPDEQFF

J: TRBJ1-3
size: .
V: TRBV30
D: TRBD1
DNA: TGTGCCTGGAGTGGCAGACAGGGGGCTGGAAACACCATATATTTT
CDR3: CAWSGRQGAGNTIYF

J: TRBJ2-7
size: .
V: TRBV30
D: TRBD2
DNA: TGTGCCTGGGGGGCCGGACTAGCGGGCTTAGGGCAGTACTTC
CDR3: CAWGAGLAGLGQYF

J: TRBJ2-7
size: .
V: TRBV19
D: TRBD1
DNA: TGTGCCAGTAGTGGCCAGGGGGCCAGCGAGCAGTACTTC
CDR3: CASSGQGASEQYF

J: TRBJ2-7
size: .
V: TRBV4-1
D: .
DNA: TGCGCCAGCAGCCAAGATGGCGGCAGCTCCTACGAGCAGTACTTC
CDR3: CASSQDGGSSYEQYF

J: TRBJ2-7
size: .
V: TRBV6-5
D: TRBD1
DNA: TGTGCCAGCAGCCGACAGGGGACCTCCTACGAGCAGTACTTC
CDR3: CASSRQGTSYEQYF

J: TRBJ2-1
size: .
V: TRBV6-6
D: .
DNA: TGTGCCAGCAGTTATTCCGGCAGGTCGGATGAGCAGTTCTTC
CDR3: CASSYSGRSDEQFF

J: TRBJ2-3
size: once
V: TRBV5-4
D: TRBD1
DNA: TGTGCCAGCAGCTCCGGGACAGGGCCGCGGACAGATACGCAGTATTTT
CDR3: CASSSGTGPRTDTQYF

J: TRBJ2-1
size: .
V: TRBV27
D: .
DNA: TGTGCCAGCAGTTTCTCGCGGGACTCCTACAATGAGCAGTTCTTC
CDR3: CASSFSRDSYNEQFF

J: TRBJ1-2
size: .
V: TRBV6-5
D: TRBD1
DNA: TGTGCCAGCAGTTCCATGAACAGGGGCGATGGCTACACCTTC
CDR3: CASSSMNRGDGYTF

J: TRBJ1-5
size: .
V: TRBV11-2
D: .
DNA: TGTGCCAGCAGCTTAGTGGGGGCAAATCAGCCCCAGCATTTT
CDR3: CASSLVGANQPQHF

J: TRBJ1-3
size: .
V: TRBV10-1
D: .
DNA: TGCGCCAGCAGTTCTATCTCTGGAAACACCATATATTTT
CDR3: CASSSISGNTIYF

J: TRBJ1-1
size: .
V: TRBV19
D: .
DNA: TGTGCCAGTACTTGGGGGGGCGAAAACACTGAAGCTTTCTTT
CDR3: CASTWGGENTEAFF

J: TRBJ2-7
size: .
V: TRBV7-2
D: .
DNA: TGTGCCAGCAGCTTAGTGTCACACCGGGGGGAGCAGTACTTC
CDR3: CASSLVSHRGEQYF

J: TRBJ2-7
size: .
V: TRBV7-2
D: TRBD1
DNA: TGTGCCAGCAGCTTAGACGGGACAGGGAGTCCTTACGAGCAGTACTTC
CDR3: CASSLDGTGSPYEQYF

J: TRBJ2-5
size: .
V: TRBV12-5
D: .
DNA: TGTGCTAGTGGTACGCTAGGGGGGGCCTGGGAGACCCAGTACTTC
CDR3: CASGTLGGAWETQYF

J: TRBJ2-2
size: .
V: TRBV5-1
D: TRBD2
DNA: TGCGCCAGCATGAGGGGCCTAGCGGGAGTACCGAACACCGGGGAGCTGTTTTTT
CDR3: CASMRGLAGVPNTGELFF

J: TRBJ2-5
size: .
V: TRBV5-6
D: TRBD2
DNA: TGTGCCAGCAGCTTGGCAACTAGCGGGGACCTGTACCAAGAGACCCAGTACTTC
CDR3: CASSLATSGDLYQETQYF

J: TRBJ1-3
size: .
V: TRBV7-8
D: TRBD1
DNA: TGTGCCAGCAGCCAGGACAGGGTGGAAAACACCATATATTTT
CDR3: CASSQDRVENTIYF

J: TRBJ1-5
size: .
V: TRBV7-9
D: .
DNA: TGTGCCAGCAGCCCGACAGGCCTTCAGCCCCAGCATTTT
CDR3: CASSPTGLQPQHF

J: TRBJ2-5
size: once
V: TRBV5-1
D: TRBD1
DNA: TGCGCCAGCAGCGGAGGACAGGGAAAAGAGACCCAGTACTTC
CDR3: CASSGGQGKETQYF

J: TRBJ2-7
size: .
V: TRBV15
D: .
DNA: TGTGCCACCAGCAGAGAACTAGCCAGCTCCTACGAGCAGTACTTC
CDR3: CATSRELASSYEQYF

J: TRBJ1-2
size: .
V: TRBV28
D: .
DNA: TGTGCCAGCAGTCAAATCCGGGGGGTCGACTATGGCTACACCTTC
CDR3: CASSQIRGVDYGYTF

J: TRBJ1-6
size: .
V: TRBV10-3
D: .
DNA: TGTGCCTCGGCCCGGGAAAATGATCATTCACCCCTCCACTTT
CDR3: CASARENDHSPLHF

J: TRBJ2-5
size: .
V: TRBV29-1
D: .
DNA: TGCAGCGTTGACTCAGCGGTCCAAGAGACCCAGTACTTC
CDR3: CSVDSAVQETQYF

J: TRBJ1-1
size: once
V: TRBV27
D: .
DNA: TGTGCCAGCAGTTTACGTCCCGGGGGGGCCACTGAAGCTTTCTTT
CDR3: CASSLRPGGATEAFF

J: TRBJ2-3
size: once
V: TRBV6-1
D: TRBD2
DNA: TGTGCCAGCAGTCTAGCGGGAGCGCCAGATACGCAGTATTTT
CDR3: CASSLAGAPDTQYF

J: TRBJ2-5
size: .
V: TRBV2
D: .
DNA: TGTGCCAGCAGTGATAGGAGAGAGACCCAGTACTTC
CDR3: CASSDRRETQYF

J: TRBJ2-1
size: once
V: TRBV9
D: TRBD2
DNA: TGTGCCAGCAGCGTAGCGCGCGGGGGGGATAGCTCCTACAATGAGCAGTTCTTC
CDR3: CASSVARGGDSSYNEQFF

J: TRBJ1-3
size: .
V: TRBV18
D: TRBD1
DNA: TGTGCCAGCTCACCACGGGGCCCTCGGGACAGATACTCTGGAAACACCATATATTTT
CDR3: CASSPRGPRDRYSGNTIYF